This record covers a single T cell receptor (beta chain). Its antigen remains unidentified. This specimen belongs to a study of CD8 T cells in ankylosing spondylitis. Study results and limitations: Earlier authors reported some of these motif variants in reactive arthritis synovial fluid and blood. Apparently characteristic of ankylosing spondylitis blood was a TCR beta motif (eight highly homologous variants). Enrichment of disease-linked clones was reportedly significant in matched ankylosing spondylitis synovial fluid.

CDR1 LGHNA and CDR2 YNFKEQ come from the germline V gene. This CDR3 region has 17 residues. V shed 4 bases, J shed 5 bases, and the junction held 13 bases outside the gene matches. Quantitative 5'-RACE with molecular barcodes generated TCR beta libraries. One entry per CDR3 protein results from TCRdb running MiXCR on the 5' RACE reads. The sample yields 670,000 or so distinct CDR3 sequences, 15% to 20% seen once. The chain has TRBV4-2 and TRBJ2-5; TRBD1 matches at 10 bases. This receptor was identified in a male donor with ankylosing spondylitis. The material sequenced was blood, either unsorted or a sorted T cell fraction (not recorded which). CDR3 residues: CASSRFRDRGDGETQYF. The CDR3 region has the DNA TGTGCCAGCAGCCGCTTCCGGGACAGGGGTGACGGGGAGACCCAGTACTTC.